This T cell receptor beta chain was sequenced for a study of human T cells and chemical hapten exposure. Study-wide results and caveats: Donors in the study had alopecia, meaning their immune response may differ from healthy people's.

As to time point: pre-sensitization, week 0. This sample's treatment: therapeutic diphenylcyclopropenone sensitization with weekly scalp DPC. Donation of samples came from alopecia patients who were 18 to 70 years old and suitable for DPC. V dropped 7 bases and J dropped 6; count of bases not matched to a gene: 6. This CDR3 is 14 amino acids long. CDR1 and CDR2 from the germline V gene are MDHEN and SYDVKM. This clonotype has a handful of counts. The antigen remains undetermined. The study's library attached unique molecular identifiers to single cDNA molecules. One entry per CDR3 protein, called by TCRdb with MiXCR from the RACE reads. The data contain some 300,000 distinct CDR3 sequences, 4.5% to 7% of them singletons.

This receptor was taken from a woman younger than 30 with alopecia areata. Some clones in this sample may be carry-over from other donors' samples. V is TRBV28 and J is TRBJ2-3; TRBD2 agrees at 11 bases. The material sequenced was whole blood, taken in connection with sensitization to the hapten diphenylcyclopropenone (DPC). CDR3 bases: TGTGCCAGCAAAGCCAGACTAGCGGGGGATACGCAGTATTTT. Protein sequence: CASKARLAGDTQYF.